A single sample gave rise to the 22 T cell receptor beta chains below, sequenced in a study of siplizumab effects on memory and regulatory T cells. The assay was immunoSEQ multiplex PCR, and TCRdb's table has in-frame clones only and misses some. The profile shows some 110,000 clones, about 94% of them singletons. The sample taken for sequencing was non-Treg CD4+ T cells sorted from blood. All receptors derive from a human donor in good health.

This chain's CDR3 is CASSLDTGLAGPYEQYF. CDR3 coding DNA: TGTGCCAGCAGCTTAGATACCGGACTAGCGGGACCCTACGAGCAGTACTTC. The rearrangement uses TRBV11-2 and TRBJ2-7; 12 positions match TRBD2. The length of the CDR3 is 17 residues. The germline CDR1 and CDR2 sequences are SGHAT and FQNNGV. With 0 bases clipped from V and 2 bases from J, the junction kept 5 bases outside the gene matches.

The chain is built from TRBV9 and TRBJ2-2, with a tentative D call TRBD2 (6 bases). Germline V gene sequence: CDR1 SGDLS, CDR2 YYNGEE. This CDR3 is 15 amino acids long. V was shortened by 2 bases and J by 2 bases, with 10 bases between the two germline ends. CDR3 sequence: CASSVGGLNTGELFF. The DNA of the CDR3 is TGTGCCAGCAGCGTGGGAGGACTTAACACCGGGGAGCTGTTTTTT.

The chain recombines TRBV5-1 with TRBJ2-6; no clear D. This CDR3 is built from 15 residues. V lost 4 bases, J lost 1 base, and 9 bases lay in between. The germline V gene encodes CDR1 SGHRS and CDR2 YFSETQ. CDR3 protein: CASSVDGSGANVLTF. In nucleotides, the CDR3 is TGCGCCAGCAGCGTCGACGGGTCTGGGGCCAACGTCCTGACTTTC.

The chain links TRBV18 to TRBJ2-1; TRBD2 agrees at 10 bases. The ends lost 6 bases at V and 10 bases at J; junction bases unmatched: 15. Germline loops: CDR1 KGHSH, CDR2 LQKENI. CDR3 length: 16 amino acids. As DNA, the CDR3 is TGTGCCAGCTCGCCAAGCGGGAGGGGCCCCGAAAGGGAGCAGTTCTTC. Translated: CASSPSGRGPEREQFF.

This chain uses TRBV15 with TRBJ1-2; no definite D call. The CDR3 runs 13 residues. The germline V gene encodes CDR1 LNHNV and CDR2 YYDKDF (reference sequence). Trimming took off 5 bases at V and 5 bases at J, with 12 bases between the two ends. Here the CDR3 DNA reads TGTGCCACCAGCGAGGTCCGACTGTATGGCTACACCTTC. Encoded protein: CATSEVRLYGYTF.

The chain combines TRBV6-5 with TRBJ1-2, with a possible D match to TRBD1 (5 bases). CDR3 length: 15 amino acids. Looked up from germline, CDR1 is MNHEY and CDR2 is SVGAGI. Trimming took off 0 bases at V and 0 bases at J, with 8 bases between the two ends. The CDR3 loop reads CASSYSKGANYGYTF. The CDR3 region has the DNA TGTGCCAGCAGTTACTCGAAAGGGGCTAACTATGGCTACACCTTC.

This clone showed up just once. The chain is built from TRBV6-5 and TRBJ1-1; D gene ambiguous. The CDR3 extends over 15 amino acids. From germline, CDR1 is MNHEY and CDR2 SVGAGI. Trimming took off 0 bases at V and 7 bases at J, with 15 bases between the two ends. The CDR3 DNA follows: TGTGCCAGCAGTTACTCGATTACAGCGACTTTTGAAGCTTTCTTT. Its protein product is CASSYSITATFEAFF.

The chain carries TRBV6-5 and TRBJ2-1; TRBD1 matches at 9 bases. V gave up 4 bases and J gave up 7 bases; unmatched junction bases: 8. This CDR3 region has 15 residues. Per germline, CDR1 MNHEY and CDR2 SVGAGI. CDR3 nucleotide sequence: TGTGCCAGCAGTTGGACGGGACAGGGTTTGAATGAGCAGTTCTTC. Residues: CASSWTGQGLNEQFF.

This chain uses TRBV10-1 with TRBJ2-1, with D possibly TRBD1 on 6 matching bases. Germline loops: CDR1 WNHNN, CDR2 SYGVQD (reference sequence). V lost 0 bases, J lost 8 bases, and 14 bases lay in between. This CDR3 is built from 15 residues. The CDR3 bases are TGCGCCAGCAGTGAGTCGGGGCAGGGGCGCGATGAGCAGTTCTTC. As protein: CASSESGQGRDEQFF.

This rearrangement joins TRBV27 to TRBJ1-6; D is possibly TRBD1 (6 bases). The CDR3 is made up of 15 amino acids. CDR1 and CDR2 (germline): MNHEY, SMNVEV (reference sequence). Deletions cut 0 bases from V and 9 bases from J, with 12 bases between. The CDR3 bases are TGTGCCAGCAGTTTATCGGGGAACAGGGCTTCACCCCTCCACTTT. It specifies CASSLSGNRASPLHF.

The V call is TRBV19, the J call TRBJ2-7, with D perhaps TRBD2 (6 bases). This CDR3 has 14 residues. Trimming shortened V by 8 bases and J by 6 bases, and 20 bases separated the two germline ends. CDR1 and CDR2 (germline): LNHDA, SQIVND (reference sequence). The CDR3 nucleotides are TGTGCCAGTGCAACCGGGACTTTTCCCCTCGAGCAGTACTTC. It specifies CASATGTFPLEQYF. Drawing the rest from reference TRBV19 and TRBJ2-7, the complete variable domain is DGGITQSPKYLFRKEGQNVTLSCEQNLNHDAMYWYRQDPGQGLRLIYYSQIVNDFQKGDIAEGYSVSREKKESFPLTVTSAQKNPTAFYLCASATGTFPLEQYFGPGTRLTVT.

The J gene is TRBJ1-2, the V gene TRBV18; no definite D call. The CDR3 covers 14 residues. CDR1 is KGHSH, CDR2 LQKENI, per germline. Trimming removed 6 bases from V and 4 bases from J, with 15 bases in between. The CDR3 region is CASSTSQASYGYTF. In DNA, the CDR3 is TGTGCCAGCTCGACCTCCCAGGCTAGCTATGGCTACACCTTC.

The rearrangement links TRBV11-2 to TRBJ1-2; D is possibly TRBD1 (5 bases). V was trimmed by 0 bases and J by 8 bases, leaving 10 bases between them. CDR1 and CDR2 (germline): SGHAT, FQNNGV. The CDR3 totals 13 residues. CDR3 amino acids: CASSLDRGDGYTF. The DNA for the CDR3 is TGTGCCAGCAGCTTAGATCGGGGGGACGGCTACACCTTC. The full variable domain, in which reference TRBV11-2 and TRBJ1-2 provide the parts outside the CDR3, is EAGVAQSPRYKIIEKRQSVAFWCNPISGHATLYWYQQILGQGPKLLIQFQNNGVVDDSQLPKDRFSAERLKGVDSTLKIQPAKLEDSAVYLCASSLDRGDGYTFGSGTRLTVV.

V usage is TRBV19 and J usage is TRBJ2-5, with 11 bases matching TRBD1. Near its end, the DNA agrees better with TRBJ2-7, so the J call may be wrong. The CDR3 is made up of 14 amino acids. Germline V CDR1 and CDR2: LNHDA, SQIVND (reference sequence). The CDR3 reads CASSTGQGAYEQYF. The CDR3 nucleotides read TGTGCCAGTAGTACGGGACAGGGGGCCTACGAGCAGTACTTC.

The chain links TRBV6-1 to TRBJ1-4, with 7 bases identical to TRBD1. CDR1 and CDR2 (germline): MNHNS, SASEGT. CDR3 length: 13 amino acids. V gave up 0 bases and J gave up 8 bases; unmatched junction bases: 0. Written as DNA, the CDR3 is TGTGCCAGCAGTGAAGCGGGACAGGAAAAACTGTTTTTT. Translation: CASSEAGQEKLFF.

V gene TRBV5-1 combines with J gene TRBJ2-6; unclear D gene. The germline CDR1 and CDR2 sequences are SGHRS and YFSETQ. V lost 0 bases and J lost 4, with 5 bases in between. The length of the CDR3 is 14 residues. The CDR3 is CASSLAPGANVLTF. Here the CDR3 DNA reads TGCGCCAGCAGCTTGGCCCCCGGGGCCAACGTCCTGACTTTC.

This clone was picked up one time. The chain joins TRBV15 to TRBJ1-1, with D unresolved. The length of the CDR3 is 13 residues. The ends were cut back, 1 base at V and 1 base at J, with 4 bases in the middle. Germline values: CDR1 LNHNV, CDR2 YYDKDF (reference sequence). Here the CDR3 reads CATSRVANTEAFF. CDR3 DNA: TGTGCCACCAGCAGAGTAGCGAACACTGAAGCTTTCTTT.

The chain recombines TRBV6-5 with TRBJ1-5; unclear D gene. The CDR3 is 13 amino acids. CDR1 is MNHEY, CDR2 SVGAGI, per germline. Trimming left V 0 bases short and J 6 bases short, with 6 bases between. The CDR3 DNA reads as TGTGCCAGCAGTTACTCGGCGGGTCAGCCCCAGCATTTT. Protein sequence: CASSYSAGQPQHF.

This chain joins TRBV6-5 and TRBJ1-1; 7 bases line up with TRBD1. The junction had 4 bases not matched to a gene; V was cut back by 6 bases and J by 0 bases. CDR1 and CDR2 (germline): MNHEY, SVGAGI. The CDR3 covers 14 residues. The CDR3 DNA sequence: TGTGCCAGCAGAGACAGGGACGTGAACACTGAAGCTTTCTTT. Its translation is CASRDRDVNTEAFF.

The chain carries TRBV10-2 and TRBJ1-2; D remains ambiguous. V lost 4 bases and J lost 5, with 14 bases in between. Germline CDR1 is WSHSY and CDR2 is SAAADI. The CDR3 spans 14 residues. The CDR3 region has the DNA TGCGCCAGCAGTGGAAGTAAACAGTTTTATGGCTACACCTTC. Residues: CASSGSKQFYGYTF.

This clone has only one observation. The CDR3 here is CASSLARDSHEQFF. The CDR3 region has the DNA TGTGCCAGCAGCTTAGCAAGGGACAGCCATGAGCAGTTCTTC. The chain has TRBV11-1 and TRBJ2-1; TRBD1 matches at 7 bases. With V trimmed by 0 bases and J by 8 bases, 4 bases remained unmatched. The germline gives CDR1 SGHAT, CDR2 FQDESV (reference sequence). The CDR3 totals 14 residues.

The sample holds one count of this clone. The chain joins TRBV5-1 to TRBJ2-2; D ambiguous. CDR1 SGHRS and CDR2 YFSETQ come from the germline V gene. This CDR3 contains 12 residues. The V and J ends lost 7 bases and 3 bases respectively, with 7 bases between them. CDR3 sequence: CASGPYTGELFF. CDR3 sequence (DNA): TGCGCCAGCGGACCCTACACCGGGGAGCTGTTTTTT.